This T cell receptor beta chain came from a study of long-term antiretroviral therapy in people with HIV. Survey-level immunoSEQ v3.0 assays were run. The repertoire was sequenced with immunoSEQ multiplex PCR; TCRdb's copy has only in-frame clones and lacks some. In the table there are roughly 28,000 clones, 88% of which are singletons. The CDR3 loop spans 17 amino acids. CDR1 SGHKS and CDR2 YYEKEE come from the germline V gene (reference sequence). Trimming pared 0 bases from V and 11 bases from J, leaving 24 bases between. From each donor, at least one pre-ART PBMC sample and at least two post-ART PBMC samples were obtained. Participants who had HIV were, without exception, treated in the United States. The samples, holding roughly 0.95-11 million cryopreserved PBMC, were thawed before DNA extraction was carried out. The study, taken as a whole, reports: The repertoire was dominated at all time points by clones expanded before ART.

This clone was counted only a few times. Its antigen is unknown. This rearrangement joins TRBV5-5 to TRBJ1-5, with a possible D match to TRBD1 (5 bases). This clonotype was obtained from a woman between 18 and 29 years old with HIV. Sequenced here: unsorted PBMCs, sampled 0.5 years after starting antiretroviral therapy. The CDR3 sequence: CASSLGTGTPIVGAQHF. As DNA, the CDR3 is TGTGCCAGCAGCTTGGGAACCGGGACTCCGATCGTGGGGGCCCAGCATTTT. The full variable domain, in which reference TRBV5-5 and TRBJ1-5 provide the parts outside the CDR3, is DAGVTQSPTHLIKTRGQQVTLRCSPISGHKSVSWYQQVLGQGPQFIFQYYEKEERGRGNFPDRFSARQFPNYSSELNVNALLLGDSALYLCASSLGTGTPIVGAQHFGDGTRLSIL.